Sequencing of this T cell receptor (beta chain) was carried out in a study of blood T cell repertoires in COVID-19. Study as a whole: Specimens from acute and convalescent COVID-19 originated in the United States, Italy and Spain. PBMCs, B-cell-depleted T cells, or T cells provided the cDNA or gDNA that made up the material.

The CDR3 loop spans 13 amino acids. The V end lost 5 bases, the J end lost 5 bases, and 12 bases lay between the germline ends. CDR1 is SEHNR, CDR2 FQNEAQ, per germline (reference sequence). Per the original methods: Estimates of nucleated cell counts were drawn from the amplification of reference gene primers. TCRdb's table, derived via immunoSEQ multiplex PCR, lists solely in-frame clones and lacks some. The DNA gave D and trimming, while V, J and clone size come from that table. The sample lists 30,000 or so clones, roughly nine tenths occurring once. This chain links TRBV7-9 with TRBJ1-2; unclear D gene. Sequenced input: peripheral blood. This TCR derives from a human donor with active COVID-19. The donor label of this sample is uncertain. The CDR3 here is CASSPQPGYGYTF. The CDR3 nucleotides are TGTGCCAGCAGCCCACAACCAGGATATGGCTACACCTTC.